The clone carrying this T cell receptor (beta chain) was seen at least ten times. This sample is drawn from a study of T cells in Graves' hyperthyroidism and ophthalmopathy. The CDR3 spans 14 residues. Between the trimmed V and J ends, which lost 4 bases and 6 bases, there was a span of 13 bases. Germline V gives CDR1 KGHDR, CDR2 SFDVKD. The investigators amplified TCR beta CDR3 regions from RNA transcripts. An initial round of RT-PCR targeting the TCR CDR3 relied on the HTBI primer set. TCRdb passed the multiplex PCR reads through MiXCR, listing each CDR3 protein once. The sample yields 400,000 to 600,000 distinct CDR3 sequences, around 15% seen once.

The sequenced material came from blood. This rearrangement joins TRBV24-1 to TRBJ2-3, with D possibly being TRBD2 (6 bases). The source is a woman under 40 with Graves' ophthalmopathy. The CDR3 sequence is CATSDPGTFDTQYF. The DNA of the CDR3 is TGTGCCACCAGTGACCCAGGGACTTTTGATACGCAGTATTTT.